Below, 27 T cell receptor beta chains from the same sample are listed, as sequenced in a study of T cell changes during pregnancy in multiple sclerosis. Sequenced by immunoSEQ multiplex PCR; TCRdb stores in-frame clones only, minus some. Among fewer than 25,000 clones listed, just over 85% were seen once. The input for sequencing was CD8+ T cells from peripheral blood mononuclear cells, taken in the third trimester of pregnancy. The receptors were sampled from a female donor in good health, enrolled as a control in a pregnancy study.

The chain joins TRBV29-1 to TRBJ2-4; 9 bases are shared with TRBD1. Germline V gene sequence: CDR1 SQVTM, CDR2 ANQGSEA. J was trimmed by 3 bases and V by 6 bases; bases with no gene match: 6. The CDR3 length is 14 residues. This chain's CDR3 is CSVTGGEDKNIQYF. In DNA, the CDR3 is TGCAGCGTCACAGGGGGCGAAGACAAAAACATTCAGTACTTC. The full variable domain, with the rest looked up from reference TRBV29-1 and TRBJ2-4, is SAVISQKPSRDICQRGTSLTIQCQVDSQVTMMFWYRQQPGQSLTLIATANQGSEATYESGFVIDKFPISRPNLTFSTLTVSNMSPEDSSIYLCSVTGGEDKNIQYFGAGTRLSVL.

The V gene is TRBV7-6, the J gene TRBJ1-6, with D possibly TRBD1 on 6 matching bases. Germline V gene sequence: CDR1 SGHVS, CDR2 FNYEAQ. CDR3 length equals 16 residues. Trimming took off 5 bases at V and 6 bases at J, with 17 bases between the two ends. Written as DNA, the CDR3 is TGTGCCAGCAGCGACCGAGGGGGTGTGGGTAATTCACCCCTCCACTTT. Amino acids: CASSDRGGVGNSPLHF.

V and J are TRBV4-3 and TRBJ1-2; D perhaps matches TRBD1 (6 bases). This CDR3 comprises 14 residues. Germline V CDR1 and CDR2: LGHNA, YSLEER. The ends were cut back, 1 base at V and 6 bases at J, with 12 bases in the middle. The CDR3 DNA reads TGCGCCAGCAGCCAAGCCCTAAACAGGGATGGCTACACCTTC. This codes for CASSQALNRDGYTF.

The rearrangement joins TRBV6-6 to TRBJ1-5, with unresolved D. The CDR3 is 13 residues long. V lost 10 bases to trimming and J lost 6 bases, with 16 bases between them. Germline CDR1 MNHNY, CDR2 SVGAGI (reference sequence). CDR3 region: CATHKGRGQPQHF. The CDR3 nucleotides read TGTGCCACCCATAAGGGCCGGGGTCAGCCCCAGCATTTT.

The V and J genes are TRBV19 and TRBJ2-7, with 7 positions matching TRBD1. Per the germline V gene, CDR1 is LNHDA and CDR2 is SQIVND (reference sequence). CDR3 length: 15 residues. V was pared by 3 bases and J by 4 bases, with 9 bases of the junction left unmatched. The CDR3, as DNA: TGTGCCAGTAGTATCGCACGGGACAGCGTATACGAGCAGTACTTC. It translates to CASSIARDSVYEQYF.

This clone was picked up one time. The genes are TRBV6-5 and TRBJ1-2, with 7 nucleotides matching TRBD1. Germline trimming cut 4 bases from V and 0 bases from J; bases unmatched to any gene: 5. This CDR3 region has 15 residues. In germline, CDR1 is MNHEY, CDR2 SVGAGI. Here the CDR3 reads CASSSWTGSNYGYTF. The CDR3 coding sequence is TGTGCCAGCAGTTCCTGGACAGGTTCTAACTATGGCTACACCTTC.

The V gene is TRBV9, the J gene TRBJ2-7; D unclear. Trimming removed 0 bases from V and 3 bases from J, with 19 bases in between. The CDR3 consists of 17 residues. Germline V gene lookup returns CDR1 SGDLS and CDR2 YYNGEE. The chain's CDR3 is CASSVESNGGLLYEQYF. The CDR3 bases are TGTGCCAGCAGCGTAGAATCCAACGGCGGCTTGCTCTACGAGCAGTACTTC.

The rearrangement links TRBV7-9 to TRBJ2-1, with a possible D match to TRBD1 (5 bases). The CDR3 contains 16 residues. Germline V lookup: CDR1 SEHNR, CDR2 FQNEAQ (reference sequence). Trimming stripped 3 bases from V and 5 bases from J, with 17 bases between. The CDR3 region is CASSFSGPGVNNEQFF. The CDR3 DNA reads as TGTGCCAGCAGCTTTTCAGGGCCTGGGGTTAACAATGAGCAGTTCTTC.

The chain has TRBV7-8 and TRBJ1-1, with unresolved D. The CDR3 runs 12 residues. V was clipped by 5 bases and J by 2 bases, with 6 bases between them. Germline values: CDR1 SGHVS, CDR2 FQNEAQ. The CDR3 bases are TGTGCCAGCAGCCCTTATAACACTGAAGCTTTCTTT. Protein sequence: CASSPYNTEAFF.

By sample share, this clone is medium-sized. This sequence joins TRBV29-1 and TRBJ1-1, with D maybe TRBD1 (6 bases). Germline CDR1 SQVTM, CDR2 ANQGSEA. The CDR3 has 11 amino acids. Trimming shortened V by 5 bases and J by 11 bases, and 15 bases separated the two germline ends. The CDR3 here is CSVWTVFRAFF. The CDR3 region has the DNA TGCAGCGTTTGGACAGTTTTTCGGGCTTTCTTT.

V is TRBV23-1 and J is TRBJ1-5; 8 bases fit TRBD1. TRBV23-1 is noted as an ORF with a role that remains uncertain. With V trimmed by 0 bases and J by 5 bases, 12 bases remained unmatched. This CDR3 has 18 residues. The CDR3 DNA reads TGCGCCAGCAGTCAATCGAGTCGTCGGCCAGGGGGCGATCAGCCCCAGCATTTT. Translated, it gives CASSQSSRRPGGDQPQHF.

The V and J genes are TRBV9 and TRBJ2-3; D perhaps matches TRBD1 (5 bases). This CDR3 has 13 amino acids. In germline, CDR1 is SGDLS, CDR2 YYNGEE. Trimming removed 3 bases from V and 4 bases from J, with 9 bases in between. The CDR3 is CASSAGLADTQYF. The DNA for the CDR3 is TGTGCCAGCAGCGCAGGGCTAGCAGATACGCAGTATTTT.

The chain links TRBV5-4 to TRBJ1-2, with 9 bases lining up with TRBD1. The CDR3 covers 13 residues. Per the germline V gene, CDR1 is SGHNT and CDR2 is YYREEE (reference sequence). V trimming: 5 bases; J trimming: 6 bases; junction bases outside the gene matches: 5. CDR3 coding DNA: TGTGCCAGCAGTTTTACAGGGGGCGATGGCTACACCTTC. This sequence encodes CASSFTGGDGYTF.

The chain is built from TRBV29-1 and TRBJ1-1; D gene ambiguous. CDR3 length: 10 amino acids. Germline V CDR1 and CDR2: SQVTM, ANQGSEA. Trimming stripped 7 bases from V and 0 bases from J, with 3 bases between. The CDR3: CSGVNTEAFF. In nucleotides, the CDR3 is TGCAGCGGCGTGAACACTGAAGCTTTCTTT.

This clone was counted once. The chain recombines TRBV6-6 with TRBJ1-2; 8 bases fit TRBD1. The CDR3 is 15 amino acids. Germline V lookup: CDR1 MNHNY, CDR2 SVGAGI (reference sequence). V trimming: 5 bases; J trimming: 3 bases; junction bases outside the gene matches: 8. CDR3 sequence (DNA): TGTGCCAGCAGTACCATGGACAGGGCGGACTATGGCTACACCTTC. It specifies CASSTMDRADYGYTF.

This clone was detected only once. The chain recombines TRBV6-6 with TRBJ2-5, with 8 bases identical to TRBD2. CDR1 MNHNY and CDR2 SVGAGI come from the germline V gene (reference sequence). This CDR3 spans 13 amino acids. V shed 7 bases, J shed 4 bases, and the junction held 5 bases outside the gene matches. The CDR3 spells CASTGGVGETQYF. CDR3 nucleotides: TGTGCCAGCACGGGGGGGGTGGGAGAGACCCAGTACTTC.

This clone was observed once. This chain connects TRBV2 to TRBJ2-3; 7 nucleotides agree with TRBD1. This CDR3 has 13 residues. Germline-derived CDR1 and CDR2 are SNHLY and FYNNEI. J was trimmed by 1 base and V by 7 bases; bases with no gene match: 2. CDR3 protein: CASTGGGTDTQYF. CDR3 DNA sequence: TGTGCCAGCACAGGGGGTGGCACAGATACGCAGTATTTT.

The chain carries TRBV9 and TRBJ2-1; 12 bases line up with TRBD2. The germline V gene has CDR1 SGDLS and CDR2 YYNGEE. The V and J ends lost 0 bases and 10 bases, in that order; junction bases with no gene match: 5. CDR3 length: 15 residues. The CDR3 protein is CASSVGASGGVEQFF. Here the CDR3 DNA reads TGTGCCAGCAGCGTAGGGGCTAGCGGGGGGGTAGAGCAGTTCTTC.

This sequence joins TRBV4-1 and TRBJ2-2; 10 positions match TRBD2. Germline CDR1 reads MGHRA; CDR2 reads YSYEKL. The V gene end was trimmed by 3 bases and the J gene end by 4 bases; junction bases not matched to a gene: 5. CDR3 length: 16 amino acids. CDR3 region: CASSHLAGASTGELFF. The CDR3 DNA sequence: TGCGCCAGCAGCCACCTAGCGGGGGCCTCCACCGGGGAGCTGTTTTTT.

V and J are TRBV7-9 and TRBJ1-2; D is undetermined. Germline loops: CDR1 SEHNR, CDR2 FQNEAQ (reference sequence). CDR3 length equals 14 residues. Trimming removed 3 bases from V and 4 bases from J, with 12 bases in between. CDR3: CASSFLVFVYGYTF. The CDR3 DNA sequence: TGTGCCAGCAGCTTCCTTGTGTTCGTCTATGGCTACACCTTC.

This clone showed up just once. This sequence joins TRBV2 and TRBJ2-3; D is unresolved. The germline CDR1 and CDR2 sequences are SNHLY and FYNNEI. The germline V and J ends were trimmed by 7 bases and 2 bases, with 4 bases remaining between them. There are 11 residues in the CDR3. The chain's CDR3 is CASTVTDTQYF. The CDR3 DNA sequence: TGTGCCAGCACCGTCACAGATACGCAGTATTTT.

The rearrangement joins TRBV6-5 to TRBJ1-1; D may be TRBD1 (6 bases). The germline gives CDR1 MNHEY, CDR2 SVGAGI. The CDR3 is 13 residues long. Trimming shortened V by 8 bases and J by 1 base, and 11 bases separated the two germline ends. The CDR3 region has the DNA TGTGCCAGCTCGGGACACTCGAACACTGAAGCTTTCTTT. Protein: CASSGHSNTEAFF.

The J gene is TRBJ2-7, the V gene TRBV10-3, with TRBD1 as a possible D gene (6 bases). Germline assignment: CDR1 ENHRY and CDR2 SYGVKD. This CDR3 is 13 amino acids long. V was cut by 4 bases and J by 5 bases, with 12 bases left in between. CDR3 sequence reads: CAISANRVDEQYF. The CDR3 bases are TGTGCCATCAGTGCCAACAGGGTCGACGAGCAGTACTTC.

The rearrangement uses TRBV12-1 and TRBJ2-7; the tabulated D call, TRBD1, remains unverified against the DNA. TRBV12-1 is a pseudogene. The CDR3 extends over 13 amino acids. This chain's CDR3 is CASSHRGPYEQYF. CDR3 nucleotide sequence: TGTGCCAGCAGCCACAGGGGTCCCTACGAGCAGTACTTC.

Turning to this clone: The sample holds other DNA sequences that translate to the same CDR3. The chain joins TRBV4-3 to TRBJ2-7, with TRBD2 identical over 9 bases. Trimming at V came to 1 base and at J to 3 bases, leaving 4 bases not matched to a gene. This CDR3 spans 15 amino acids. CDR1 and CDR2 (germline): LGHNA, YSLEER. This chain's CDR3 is CASSQGLAGSYEQYF. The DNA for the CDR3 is TGCGCCAGCAGCCAAGGGCTAGCGGGGAGCTACGAGCAGTACTTC.

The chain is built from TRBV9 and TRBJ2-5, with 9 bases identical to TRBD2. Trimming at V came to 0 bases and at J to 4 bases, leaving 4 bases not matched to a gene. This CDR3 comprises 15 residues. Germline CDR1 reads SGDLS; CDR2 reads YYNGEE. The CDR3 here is CASSVGGGAPETQYF. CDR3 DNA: TGTGCCAGCAGCGTAGGCGGGGGGGCTCCAGAGACCCAGTACTTC.

The CDR3 loop is CASSDSSPSASYNEQFF. DNA of the CDR3: TGTGCCAGCAGTGACTCGTCCCCTAGCGCCTCCTACAATGAGCAGTTCTTC. The chain recombines TRBV6-4 with TRBJ2-1; TRBD2 might be the D (6 bases). Germline V lookup: CDR1 MRHNA, CDR2 SNTAGT. The CDR3 spans 17 residues. Deletions cut 0 bases from V and 0 bases from J, with 12 bases between.